This TCR beta chain appears in the sequencing data of a study of blood T cell repertoires in COVID-19. Study overall: Samples of COVID-19 (acute and convalescent) were obtained from the United States, Italy and Spain.

Participants' reported clinical history set cohort assignment. The method was immunoSEQ multiplex PCR; TCRdb's version includes in-frame clones alone and lacks a portion of them. Here the sample spans roughly 380,000 clones, roughly 86% being singletons. This CDR3 spans 15 amino acids. Germline CDR1 reads SGHDT; CDR2 reads YYEEEE. The J segment lost 4 bases and the V segment lost 4 bases, leaving 7 bases of the junction unmatched. Notes on this clone: Other DNA sequences within the sample encode an identical CDR3.

The sequencing input was PBMCs or T cells enriched from blood (not recorded which). The chain combines TRBV5-6 with TRBJ1-5, with 8 bases fitting TRBD1. This clonotype was sampled from a man in his thirties or forties who had recovered from COVID-19. Here the CDR3 DNA reads TGTGCCAGCAGCAGCACCGGGACAGGAAATCAGCCCCAGCATTTT. Its translation: CASSSTGTGNQPQHF.